A selection of T cell receptor beta chains follows, all from one sample in a study of technical replicates of blood from a few donors. Profiling relied on immunoSEQ multiplex PCR, and the TCRdb table lists in-frame clones only, not all of them. The data contain 87,000 or so clones, 95% of them singletons. Sequencing used T cells isolated from PBMCs. Receptors originate from a human donor in good health. Both conserved end residues are part of each CDR3. The D gene is left open where the match is weak. Some rows mark clone size as missing; the rest say once, few, many or name a class of expanded clone.

D gene	clone size	V gene	J gene	CDR3 protein	CDR3 DNA
TRBD2	NA	TRBV7-2	TRBJ2-3	CASNFGTMYSTDTQYF	TGTGCCAGCAATTTCGGGACTATGTATAGCACAGATACGCAGTATTTT
TRBD1	NA	TRBV19	TRBJ1-2	CASSIIRRTGTHYGYTF	TGTGCCAGTAGTATAATAAGGCGGACAGGAACTCATTATGGCTACACCTTC
TRBD1	NA	TRBV4-1	TRBJ1-1	CASSQTQTGLFTEAFF	TGCGCCAGCAGCCAAACCCAGACAGGGCTATTCACTGAAGCTTTCTTT
NA	NA	TRBV6-6	TRBJ1-5	CASRGDQPQHF	TGTGCCAGCCGGGGGGATCAGCCCCAGCATTTT
TRBD1	NA	TRBV27	TRBJ1-2	CASGLRTGFDGYTF	TGTGCCAGCGGATTAAGGACAGGGTTTGACGGCTACACCTTC
TRBD1	few	TRBV4-1	TRBJ1-1	CASSQVVGTGTEAFF	TGCGCCAGCAGCCAAGTTGTCGGGACAGGCACTGAAGCTTTCTTT
NA	NA	TRBV27	TRBJ2-7	CASSSPHEQYF	TGTGCCAGCAGTAGCCCCCACGAGCAGTACTTC
NA	NA	TRBV6-5	TRBJ1-2	CASSYSQGPVNYGYTF	TGTGCCAGCAGTTACTCGCAGGGCCCAGTTAACTATGGCTACACCTTC
NA	NA	TRBV4-1	TRBJ2-5	CASRQGGGGEETQYF	TGCGCCAGCAGGCAAGGGGGCGGGGGTGAAGAGACCCAGTACTTC
TRBD1	NA	TRBV28	TRBJ1-2	CASSLEQGYYGYTF	TGTGCCAGCAGTCTAGAACAGGGGTACTATGGCTACACCTTC
NA	NA	TRBV11-2	TRBJ2-1	CASSFVLSGGEDNEQFF	TGTGCCAGCAGCTTTGTTCTCTCAGGCGGGGAGGACAATGAGCAGTTCTTC
NA	NA	TRBV27	TRBJ2-5	CASSSYGFQETQYF	TGTGCCAGCAGTTCTTACGGTTTTCAAGAGACCCAGTACTTC
TRBD1	NA	TRBV6-5	TRBJ1-4	CASSSRGRVEKLFF	TGTGCCAGCAGTAGCAGGGGGCGCGTTGAAAAACTGTTTTTT
TRBD2	NA	TRBV5-4	TRBJ2-1	CASINWEGLSYNEQFF	TGTGCCAGCATCAATTGGGAGGGCCTCTCCTACAATGAGCAGTTCTTC
TRBD1	NA	TRBV10-3	TRBJ2-7	CAISSRDRASYEQYF	TGTGCCATCAGTTCCCGGGACAGGGCCTCCTACGAGCAGTACTTC
NA	NA	TRBV6-5	TRBJ1-3	CASSLQAGNTIYF	TGTGCCAGCAGTCTTCAGGCTGGAAACACCATATATTTT
TRBD1	NA	TRBV4-1	TRBJ1-4	CASSQTTGTSEKLFF	TGCGCCAGCAGCCAGACGACAGGGACGTCTGAAAAACTGTTTTTT
TRBD2	NA	TRBV27	TRBJ2-1	CASKGLAGGDNEQFF	TGTGCCAGCAAAGGACTAGCGGGAGGGGACAATGAGCAGTTCTTC
TRBD1	NA	TRBV11-3	TRBJ2-3	CASRGQGRTDTQYF	TGTGCCAGCAGAGGACAGGGGAGAACAGATACGCAGTATTTT
TRBD2	few	TRBV4-3	TRBJ2-2	CASSQDWFEGGPWTGELFF	TGCGCCAGCAGCCAAGATTGGTTCGAGGGAGGGCCATGGACCGGGGAGCTGTTTTTT
TRBD2	NA	TRBV7-3	TRBJ2-1	CASSLGEREVNEQFF	TGTGCCAGCAGCTTAGGCGAGCGGGAGGTCAATGAGCAGTTCTTC
TRBD2	NA	TRBV10-1	TRBJ2-7	CASSHGTSGNHHYEQYF	TGCGCCAGCAGCCACGGGACTAGCGGTAATCATCACTACGAGCAGTACTTC
NA	few	TRBV28	TRBJ1-5	CASSRHREGQPQHF	TGTGCCAGCAGCCGACATAGGGAGGGTCAGCCCCAGCATTTT
TRBD1	NA	TRBV19	TRBJ1-1	CASSAGQGNTEAFF	TGTGCCAGTAGTGCGGGACAGGGGAACACTGAAGCTTTCTTT
NA	few	TRBV9	TRBJ1-1	CASSAGVGALNTEAFF	TGTGCCAGCAGCGCTGGGGTGGGGGCGCTTAACACTGAAGCTTTCTTT
TRBD1	NA	TRBV28	TRBJ1-2	CASSAGQGAYGYTF	TGTGCCAGCAGTGCCGGACAGGGAGCCTATGGCTACACCTTC
TRBD2	NA	TRBV9	TRBJ2-2	CASSAITSGRAIGELFF	TGTGCCAGCAGCGCCATAACTAGCGGGAGGGCCATCGGGGAGCTGTTTTTT
NA	NA	TRBV28	TRBJ2-7	CASSKGDLSSYEQYF	TGTGCCAGCAGTAAGGGAGATCTAAGCTCCTACGAGCAGTACTTC
NA	NA	TRBV7-3	TRBJ2-6	CASSPPRGFSGANVLTF	TGTGCCAGCAGCCCCCCCCGGGGTTTCTCTGGGGCCAACGTCCTGACTTTC
NA	NA	TRBV19	TRBJ1-3	CASSMEQGIGNTIYF	TGTGCCAGTAGTATGGAACAGGGTATTGGAAACACCATATATTTT
TRBD1	NA	TRBV6-5	TRBJ1-5	CASSPRQGDSQPQHF	TGTGCCAGCAGCCCGAGACAGGGTGATTCTCAGCCCCAGCATTTT
TRBD1	NA	TRBV9	TRBJ2-3	CASSVTGGPSDTQYF	TGTGCCAGCAGCGTAACAGGGGGCCCCTCAGATACGCAGTATTTT
NA	NA	TRBV27	TRBJ2-3	CASSPGQNTDTQYF	TGTGCCAGCAGTCCTGGACAGAACACAGATACGCAGTATTTT
NA	NA	TRBV27	TRBJ2-1	CASSGRADPYNEQFF	TGTGCCAGCAGTGGCAGGGCCGATCCCTACAATGAGCAGTTCTTC
TRBD2	NA	TRBV27	TRBJ2-1	CASSLSLDPGLAYNEQFF	TGTGCCAGCAGTTTATCACTCGATCCCGGACTAGCTTATAATGAGCAGTTCTTC
TRBD1	NA	TRBV5-1	TRBJ2-2	CASSFATGDTGELFF	TGCGCCAGCAGCTTTGCAACAGGGGACACCGGGGAGCTGTTTTTT
TRBD2	NA	TRBV6-5	TRBJ2-3	CASSRLAGGDTQYF	TGTGCCAGCAGTAGACTAGCGGGAGGAGATACGCAGTATTTT
TRBD1	NA	TRBV5-1	TRBJ2-7	CASSAGTGPYEQYF	TGCGCCAGCAGCGCCGGGACAGGTCCCTACGAGCAGTACTTC
TRBD2	NA	TRBV5-1	TRBJ2-7	CVSQTSGSQSEQYF	TGCGTCAGCCAGACTAGCGGGAGTCAGAGCGAGCAGTACTTC
TRBD1	NA	TRBV5-1	TRBJ1-1	CASSENRGTEAFF	TGCGCCAGCAGCGAAAACAGGGGCACTGAAGCTTTCTTT
NA	NA	TRBV6-6	TRBJ2-7	CASSFRAGNLYEQYF	TGTGCCAGCAGTTTTAGGGCGGGGAACCTCTACGAGCAGTACTTC
TRBD2	NA	TRBV7-9	TRBJ2-7	CASSWASGSYEQYF	TGTGCCAGCAGCTGGGCTAGCGGGAGTTACGAGCAGTACTTC
TRBD1	NA	TRBV6-1	TRBJ2-2	CASGTGRNTGELFF	TGTGCCAGCGGGACAGGGCGGAACACCGGGGAGCTGTTTTTT
TRBD1	NA	TRBV6-6	TRBJ2-7	CASSYAGQGGSYEQYF	TGTGCCAGCAGTTACGCAGGACAGGGGGGCTCCTACGAGCAGTACTTC
NA	NA	TRBV7-8	TRBJ1-2	CASSLAHEFRGNGYTF	TGTGCCAGCAGCTTAGCGCATGAATTCAGGGGCAATGGCTACACCTTC
NA	NA	TRBV5-1	TRBJ2-5	CASSLGQTDGTQYF	TGCGCCAGCAGCTTGGGACAGACAGACGGGACCCAGTACTTC